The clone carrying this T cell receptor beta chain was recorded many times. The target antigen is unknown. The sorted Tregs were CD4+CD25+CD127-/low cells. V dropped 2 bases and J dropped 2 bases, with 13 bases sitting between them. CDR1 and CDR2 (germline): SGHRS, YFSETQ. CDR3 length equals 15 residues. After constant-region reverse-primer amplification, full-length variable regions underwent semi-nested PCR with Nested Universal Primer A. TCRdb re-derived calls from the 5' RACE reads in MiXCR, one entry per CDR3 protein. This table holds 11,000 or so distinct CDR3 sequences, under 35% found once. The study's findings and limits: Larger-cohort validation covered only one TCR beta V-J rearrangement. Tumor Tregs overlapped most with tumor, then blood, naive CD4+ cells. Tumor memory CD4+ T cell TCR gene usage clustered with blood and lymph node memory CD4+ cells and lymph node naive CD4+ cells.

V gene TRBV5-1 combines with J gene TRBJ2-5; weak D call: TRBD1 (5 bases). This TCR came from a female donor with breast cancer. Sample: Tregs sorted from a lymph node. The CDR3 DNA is TGCGCCAGCAGCTTTTCAGGGTTTGGTCAAGAGACCCAGTACTTC. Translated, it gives CASSFSGFGQETQYF.